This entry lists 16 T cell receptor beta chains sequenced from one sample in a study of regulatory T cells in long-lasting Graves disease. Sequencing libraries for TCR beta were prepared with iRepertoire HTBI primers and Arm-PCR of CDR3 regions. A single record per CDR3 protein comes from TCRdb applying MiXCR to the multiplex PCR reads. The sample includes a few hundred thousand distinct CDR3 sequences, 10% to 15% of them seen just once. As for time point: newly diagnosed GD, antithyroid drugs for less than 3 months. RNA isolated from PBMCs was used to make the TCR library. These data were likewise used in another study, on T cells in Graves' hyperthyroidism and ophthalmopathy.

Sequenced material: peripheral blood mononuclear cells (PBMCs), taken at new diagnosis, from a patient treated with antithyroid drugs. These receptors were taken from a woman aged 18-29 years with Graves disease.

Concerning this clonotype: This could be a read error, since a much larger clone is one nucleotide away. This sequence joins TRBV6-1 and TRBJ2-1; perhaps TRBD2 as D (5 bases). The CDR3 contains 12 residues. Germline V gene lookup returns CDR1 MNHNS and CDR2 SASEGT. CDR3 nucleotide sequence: TGTGCCAGCAGACGGGAATACAATGAGCGGTTCTTC. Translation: CASRREYNERFF.

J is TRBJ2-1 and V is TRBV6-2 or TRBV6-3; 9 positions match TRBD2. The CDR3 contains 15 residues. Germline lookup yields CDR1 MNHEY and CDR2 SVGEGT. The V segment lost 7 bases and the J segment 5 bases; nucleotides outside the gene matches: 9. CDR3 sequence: CASIHGLAGNNEQFF. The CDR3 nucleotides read TGTGCCAGCATCCACGGGCTAGCGGGGAACAATGAGCAGTTCTTC.

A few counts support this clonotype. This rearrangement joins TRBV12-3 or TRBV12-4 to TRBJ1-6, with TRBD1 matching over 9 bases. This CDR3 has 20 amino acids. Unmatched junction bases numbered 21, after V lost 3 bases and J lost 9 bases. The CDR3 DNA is TGTGCCAGCAGTTTCTTCTATTCTAAGGACAGGGGCTCAGGGAGTTCACCCCTCCACTTT. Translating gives CASSFFYSKDRGSGSSPLHF.

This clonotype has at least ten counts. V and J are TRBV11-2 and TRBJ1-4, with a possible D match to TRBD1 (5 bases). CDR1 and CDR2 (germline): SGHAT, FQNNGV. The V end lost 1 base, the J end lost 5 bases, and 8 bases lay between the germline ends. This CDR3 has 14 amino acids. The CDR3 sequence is CASSLGEGNEKLFF. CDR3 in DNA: TGTGCCAGCAGCTTAGGAGAGGGGAATGAAAAACTGTTTTTT. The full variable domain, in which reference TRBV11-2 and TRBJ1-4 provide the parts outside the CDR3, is EAGVAQSPRYKIIEKRQSVAFWCNPISGHATLYWYQQILGQGPKLLIQFQNNGVVDDSQLPKDRFSAERLKGVDSTLKIQPAKLEDSAVYLCASSLGEGNEKLFFGSGTQLSVL.

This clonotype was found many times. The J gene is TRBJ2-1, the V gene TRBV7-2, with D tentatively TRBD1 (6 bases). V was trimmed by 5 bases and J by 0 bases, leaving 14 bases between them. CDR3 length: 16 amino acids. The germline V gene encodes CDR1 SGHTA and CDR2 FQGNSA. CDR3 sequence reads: CASSQNRVASYNEQFF. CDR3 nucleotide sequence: TGTGCCAGCAGCCAAAACAGGGTGGCCTCCTACAATGAGCAGTTCTTC.

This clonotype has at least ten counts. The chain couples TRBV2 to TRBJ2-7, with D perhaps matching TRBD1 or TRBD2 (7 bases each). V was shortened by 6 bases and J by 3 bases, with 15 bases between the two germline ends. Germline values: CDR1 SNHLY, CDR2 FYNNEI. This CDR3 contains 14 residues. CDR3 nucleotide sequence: TGTGCCAGCAGGGCCAGGGGGGGTAGCTACGAGCAGTACTTC. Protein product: CASRARGGSYEQYF.

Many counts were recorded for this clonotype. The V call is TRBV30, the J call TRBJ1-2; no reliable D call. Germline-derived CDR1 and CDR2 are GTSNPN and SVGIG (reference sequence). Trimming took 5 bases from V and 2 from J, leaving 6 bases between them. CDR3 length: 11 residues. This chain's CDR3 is CAWDGNYGYTF. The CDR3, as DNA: TGTGCCTGGGACGGGAACTATGGCTACACCTTC.

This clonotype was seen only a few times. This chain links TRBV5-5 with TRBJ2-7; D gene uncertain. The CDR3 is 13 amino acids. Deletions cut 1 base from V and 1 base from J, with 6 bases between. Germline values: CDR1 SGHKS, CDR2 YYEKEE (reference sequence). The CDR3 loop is CASSLIQSYEQYF. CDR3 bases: TGTGCCAGCAGCTTGATCCAGTCCTACGAGCAGTACTTC.

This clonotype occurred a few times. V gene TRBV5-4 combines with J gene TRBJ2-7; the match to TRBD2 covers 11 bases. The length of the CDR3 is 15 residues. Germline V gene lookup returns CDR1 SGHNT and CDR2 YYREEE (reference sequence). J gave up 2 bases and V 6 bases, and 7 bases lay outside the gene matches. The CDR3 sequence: CASKGGTSGTYEQYF. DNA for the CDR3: TGTGCCAGCAAGGGGGGGACTAGCGGCACCTACGAGCAGTACTTC. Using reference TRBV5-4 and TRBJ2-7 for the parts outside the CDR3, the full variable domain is ETGVTQSPTHLIKTRGQQVTLRCSSQSGHNTVSWYQQALGQGPQFIFQYYREEENGRGNFPPRFSGLQFPNYSSELNVNALELDDSALYLCASKGGTSGTYEQYFGPGTRLTVT.

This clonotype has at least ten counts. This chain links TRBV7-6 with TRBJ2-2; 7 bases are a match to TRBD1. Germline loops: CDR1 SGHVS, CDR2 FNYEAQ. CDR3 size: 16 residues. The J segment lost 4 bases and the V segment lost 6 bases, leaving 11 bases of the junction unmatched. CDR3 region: CASRPDRERSTGELFF. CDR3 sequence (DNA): TGTGCCAGCAGACCCGACAGGGAGAGAAGCACCGGGGAGCTGTTTTTT.

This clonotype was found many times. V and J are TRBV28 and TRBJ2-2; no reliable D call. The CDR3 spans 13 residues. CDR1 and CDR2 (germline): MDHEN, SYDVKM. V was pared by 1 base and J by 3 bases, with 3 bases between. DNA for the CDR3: TGTGCCAGCAGTTTATACGACACCGGGGAGCTGTTTTTT. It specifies CASSLYDTGELFF.

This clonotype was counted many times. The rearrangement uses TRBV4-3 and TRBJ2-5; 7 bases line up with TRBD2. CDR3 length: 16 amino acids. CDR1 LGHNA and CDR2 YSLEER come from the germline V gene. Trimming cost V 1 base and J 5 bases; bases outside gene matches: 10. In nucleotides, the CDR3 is TGCGCCAGCAGCCAAGGGGGGTACGGGGAGGGGGAGACCCAGTACTTC. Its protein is CASSQGGYGEGETQYF.

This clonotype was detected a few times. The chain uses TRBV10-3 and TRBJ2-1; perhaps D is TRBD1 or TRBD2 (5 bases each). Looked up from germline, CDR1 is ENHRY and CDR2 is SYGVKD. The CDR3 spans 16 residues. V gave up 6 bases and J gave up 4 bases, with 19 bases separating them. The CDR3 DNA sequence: TGTGCCATCAGCCCTTTTCAGGCCTGGGGGTACAATGAGCAGTTCTTC. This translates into CAISPFQAWGYNEQFF.

The CDR3 region has the DNA TGCAGCGTTGATATTAATTTTAAAGCTTTCTTT. It codes for CSVDINFKAFF. The genes are TRBV29-1 and TRBJ1-1; D ambiguous. The CDR3 runs to 11 residues. Germline V gene data show CDR1 as SQVTM and CDR2 as ANQGSEA. V lost 3 bases and J 9 bases, leaving 11 bases between the germline ends.

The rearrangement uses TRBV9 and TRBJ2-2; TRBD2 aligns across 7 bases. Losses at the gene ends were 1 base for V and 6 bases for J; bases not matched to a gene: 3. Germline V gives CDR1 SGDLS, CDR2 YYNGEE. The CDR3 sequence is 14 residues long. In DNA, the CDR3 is TGTGCCAGCAGCGTATTTCGGGGGGCCGGGGAGCTGTTTTTT. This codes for CASSVFRGAGELFF.

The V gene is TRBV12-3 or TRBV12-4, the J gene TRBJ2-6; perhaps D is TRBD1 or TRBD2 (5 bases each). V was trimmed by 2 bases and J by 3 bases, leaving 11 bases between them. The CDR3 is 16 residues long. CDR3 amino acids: CASSLSSGSGANVLTF. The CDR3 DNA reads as TGTGCCAGCAGTTTATCTTCAGGGAGTGGGGCCAACGTCCTGACTTTC.